This T cell receptor beta chain was sequenced for a study of CD8+ T cells in alopecia areata. Study-wide context: For the treated group, dosing was oral tofacitinib at 5 to 10 mg twice daily.

Per the germline V gene, CDR1 is SGDLS and CDR2 is YYNGEE. The V and J ends lost 2 bases and 2 bases respectively, with 11 bases between them. The CDR3 is 15 residues long. Of note for this clone: The antigen remains unidentified.

Specified treatment: oral pan-JAK inhibitor, 5-10 mg twice daily. Peripheral blood and lesional scalp punch biopsies came from alopecia areata patients. Whole-study results and caveats: Both scalp clonality and the expanded CD8+ clones among the top 100 showed a significant decrease with tofacitinib.

Following RNA extraction, reverse transcription yielded cDNA that acted as the sequencing template. Assay: immunoSEQ multiplex PCR; the TCRdb copy retains only in-frame clones and omits some. Of 250,000 to 350,000 clones listed, 60% are singletons. Sequencing was performed on CD4+ T cells sorted from blood, taken at week 52, from a patient treated with tofacitinib. This clonotype was sampled from a human donor with alopecia areata. The chain has TRBV9 and TRBJ2-1; no firm D call. The CDR3 DNA sequence: TGTGCCAGCAGCGTGGACCTCGACGCCTACAATGAGCAGTTCTTC. Protein: CASSVDLDAYNEQFF.